Presented here are 22 T cell receptor beta chains from one specimen sequenced in a study of CD8 T cells in Susac syndrome. Random hexamers were used to reverse transcribe the RNA input (about 0.45 to 1 ug). TCRdb itself ran the immunoSEQ multiplex PCR reads through MiXCR, one entry per CDR3 protein. The sample records 150,000 or so distinct CDR3 sequences, about 96% being singletons. The specimen sequenced was CD4+ T cells from PBMCs. The origin of the receptors is a human donor with Susac syndrome.

The rearrangement links TRBV29-1 to TRBJ1-2; TRBD1 might be the D (5 bases). The CDR3 has 15 residues. V lost 5 bases and J 4 bases, leaving 20 bases between the germline ends. In germline, CDR1 is SQVTM, CDR2 ANQGSEA. The CDR3 region is CSVNGWSQGSYGYTF. Here the CDR3 DNA reads TGCAGCGTTAATGGTTGGAGTCAGGGCTCCTATGGCTACACCTTC.

This rearrangement joins TRBV7-3 to TRBJ2-5, with D uncertain. The germline CDR1 and CDR2 sequences are SGHTA and FQGTGA. CDR3 size: 14 residues. Trimming cost V 1 base and J 5 bases, with 11 bases left between them. CDR3 sequence: CASSLRPKRETQYF. In nucleotides, the CDR3 is TGTGCCAGCAGCTTAAGGCCCAAACGGGAGACCCAGTACTTC.

The chain joins TRBV14 to TRBJ1-2, with D unresolved. Germline V gene data show CDR1 as SGHDN and CDR2 as FVKESK. There are 14 residues in the CDR3. Trimming removed 0 bases from V and 8 bases from J, with 13 bases in between. The CDR3 reads CASSQDYSRTGYTF. In nucleotides, the CDR3 is TGTGCCAGCAGCCAAGATTATTCTCGGACGGGCTACACCTTC.

This chain joins TRBV4-3 and TRBJ1-6; D call uncertain. V gave up 0 bases and J gave up 7 bases, with 10 bases separating them. The CDR3 length is 15 residues. Looked up from germline, CDR1 is LGHNA and CDR2 is YSLEER. CDR3 residues: CASSQEVWGNSPLHF. The DNA for the CDR3 is TGCGCCAGCAGCCAAGAGGTTTGGGGAAATTCACCCCTCCACTTT.

The chain is built from TRBV6-2 or TRBV6-3 and TRBJ2-7; no reliable D call. V lost 4 bases, J lost 3 bases, and 7 bases lay in between. Germline CDR1 MNHEY, CDR2 SVGEGT. This CDR3 is built from 12 residues. The CDR3 protein is CASSSVLYEQYV. The CDR3 DNA reads TGTGCCAGCAGTTCCGTTCTCTACGAGCAGTACGTC.

This chain links TRBV15 with TRBJ1-5; TRBD1 matches 8 bases. V lost 0 bases, J lost 5 bases, and 6 bases stayed unmatched. The V gene's germline CDR1 is LNHNV and CDR2 YYDKDF (reference sequence). The CDR3 covers 16 residues. CDR3 nucleotide sequence: TGTGCCACCAGCAGAGATCGGGCAGGGGGCCATCAGCCCCAGCATTTT. It encodes CATSRDRAGGHQPQHF.

The chain recombines TRBV2 with TRBJ2-3, with D possibly matching TRBD2 (5 bases). Trimming cost V 6 bases and J 3 bases, with 7 bases left between them. The CDR3 totals 12 residues. Germline values: CDR1 SNHLY, CDR2 FYNNEI. This chain's CDR3 is CASRRLTDTQYF. The CDR3, as DNA: TGTGCCAGCAGAAGACTAACAGATACGCAGTATTTT. Supplemented by reference TRBV2 and TRBJ2-3, the full variable domain reads EPEVTQTPSHQVTQMGQEVILRCVPISNHLYFYWYRQILGQKVEFLVSFYNNEISEKSEIFDDQFSVERPDGSNFTLKIRSTKLEDSAMYFCASRRLTDTQYFGPGTRLTVL.

This clonotype was recorded only once. The J gene is TRBJ2-3, the V gene TRBV12-3 or TRBV12-4; possible D gene TRBD2, 5 bases. V lost 10 bases, J lost 4 bases, and 12 bases lay in between. The CDR3 runs 12 residues. CDR3: CATRFGADTQYF. The CDR3 DNA follows: TGTGCCACCCGATTCGGGGCAGATACGCAGTATTTT.

The rearrangement joins TRBV29-1 to TRBJ2-5; D tentatively reads TRBD1 or TRBD2 (5 bases each). Per the germline V gene, CDR1 is SQVTM and CDR2 is ANQGSEA. V shed 1 base and J shed 2 bases, with 14 bases lying between them. CDR3 length: 15 residues. The CDR3 sequence: CSVEAYSGSQETQYF. The CDR3 region has the DNA TGCAGCGTTGAAGCTTATTCAGGGAGTCAAGAGACCCAGTACTTC.

The genes are TRBV3-1 and TRBJ2-5; D may be TRBD1 or TRBD2 (5 bases each). This CDR3 contains 17 residues. V was cut by 1 base and J by 1 base, with 16 bases left in between. Germline V gene lookup returns CDR1 LGHDT and CDR2 YNNKEL (reference sequence). The CDR3 loop is CASSQVEGTYVQETQYF. The CDR3 region has the DNA TGTGCCAGCAGCCAAGTCGAAGGGACCTATGTCCAAGAGACCCAGTACTTC.

The V call is TRBV11-2, the J call TRBJ2-1; 11 bases are shared with TRBD2. With 0 bases clipped from V and 8 bases from J, the junction kept 6 bases outside the gene matches. Germline V gives CDR1 SGHAT, CDR2 FQNNGV. The CDR3 covers 16 residues. CDR3 amino acids: CASSLDPLAGVHEQFF. CDR3 coding DNA: TGTGCCAGCAGCTTAGACCCACTAGCGGGAGTACATGAGCAGTTCTTC.

This rearrangement joins TRBV2 to TRBJ2-6; weak D call: TRBD2 (5 bases). V was pared by 6 bases and J by 0 bases, with 15 bases between. Germline V gene sequence: CDR1 SNHLY, CDR2 FYNNEI. CDR3 length: 17 amino acids. The CDR3 region has the DNA TGTGCCAGCAGCCGGGATCCCTCCCCCTCTGGGGCCAACGTCCTGACTTTC. Its translation: CASSRDPSPSGANVLTF. The full variable domain, with the rest looked up from reference TRBV2 and TRBJ2-6, is EPEVTQTPSHQVTQMGQEVILRCVPISNHLYFYWYRQILGQKVEFLVSFYNNEISEKSEIFDDQFSVERPDGSNFTLKIRSTKLEDSAMYFCASSRDPSPSGANVLTFGAGSRLTVL.

This clonotype came up once. DNA for the CDR3: TGTGCCAGCAGTCCCCCGGGGAGGGGTACCGAGCAGTACTTC. Translating gives CASSPPGRGTEQYF. The rearrangement uses TRBV28 and TRBJ2-7; TRBD2 aligns across 7 bases. Germline V lookup: CDR1 MDHEN, CDR2 SYDVKM. With V trimmed by 5 bases and J by 6 bases, 10 bases remained unmatched. There are 14 residues in the CDR3. The full variable domain, completed using reference TRBV28 and TRBJ2-7, is DVKVTQSSRYLVKRTGEKVFLECVQDMDHENMFWYRQDPGLGLRLIYFSYDVKMKEKGDIPEGYSVSREKKERFSLILESASTNQTSMYLCASSPPGRGTEQYFGPGTRLTVT.

This chain links TRBV7-9 with TRBJ1-4; 10 bases match TRBD1. Trimming took 5 bases from V and 6 from J; bases not matched to a gene: 3. This CDR3 has 14 amino acids. Germline V gene sequence: CDR1 SEHNR, CDR2 FQNEAQ (reference sequence). The CDR3: CASSMGQGYEKLFF. The CDR3 DNA sequence: TGTGCCAGCAGCATGGGACAGGGGTATGAAAAACTGTTTTTT.

The chain has TRBV9 and TRBJ2-1; 7 bases agree with TRBD2. Germline values: CDR1 SGDLS, CDR2 YYNGEE. The CDR3 runs to 18 residues. The ends lost 0 bases at V and 0 bases at J; junction bases unmatched: 9. CDR3 nucleotide sequence: TGTGCCAGCAGCGTAGGAGGGAGGGTGGGGAGCTCCTACAATGAGCAGTTCTTC. This sequence encodes CASSVGGRVGSSYNEQFF.

The CDR3 DNA is TGTGCCAGCAGCCCCCCGCCTGCCCTGCGGGAAAAACTGTTTTTT. Its protein is CASSPPPALREKLFF. The V call is TRBV7-9, the J call TRBJ1-4, with no clear D. Trimming took off 5 bases at V and 8 bases at J, with 18 bases between the two ends. The CDR3 is 15 residues long. Germline loops: CDR1 SEHNR, CDR2 FQNEAQ (reference sequence).

The V gene is TRBV29-1, the J gene TRBJ2-5; 11 bases are shared with TRBD2. The V and J ends lost 7 bases and 6 bases, in that order; junction bases with no gene match: 13. Germline V CDR1 and CDR2: SQVTM, ANQGSEA. The CDR3 totals 15 residues. The CDR3 DNA sequence: TGCAGCGCCGCCCCTACTAGCGGGAGTAGGAAGACCCAGTACTTC. It is translated as CSAAPTSGSRKTQYF.

This clonotype was seen once. The chain joins TRBV4-1 to TRBJ1-6; no reliable D call. The CDR3 spans 14 residues. Per germline, CDR1 MGHRA and CDR2 YSYEKL. The V and J ends lost 0 bases and 7 bases respectively, with 7 bases between them. The CDR3 region has the DNA TGCGCCAGCAGCCAAGAGCAGGAGAATTCACCCCTCCACTTT. Translation gives CASSQEQENSPLHF.

The chain is built from TRBV28 and TRBJ2-6; TRBD1 matches 8 bases. The germline V gene has CDR1 MDHEN and CDR2 SYDVKM. The CDR3 runs 17 residues. The trim removed 2 bases at V and 0 bases at J, leaving 3 bases unmatched. The CDR3 loop reads CASSLPGTGSGANVLTF. The CDR3 DNA sequence: TGTGCCAGCAGTTTACCTGGGACAGGCTCTGGGGCCAACGTCCTGACTTTC.

The chain has TRBV29-1 and TRBJ2-3; D is unresolved. Germline assignment: CDR1 SQVTM and CDR2 ANQGSEA. V gave up 5 bases and J gave up 0 bases, with 6 bases separating them. The CDR3 spans 12 residues. CDR3 residues: CSVHFSTDTQYF. The CDR3, as DNA: TGCAGCGTTCACTTTAGCACAGATACGCAGTATTTT.

The gene calls are TRBV2 and TRBJ2-1; 9 bases map to TRBD2. V shed 11 bases, J shed 14 bases, and the junction held 13 bases outside the gene matches. There are 12 residues in the CDR3. The V gene's germline CDR1 is SNHLY and CDR2 FYNNEI. For the CDR3, the DNA is TGTGCCTGCCACCTCCGTCAGCGGGAGGAGTTCTTC. Protein product: CACHLRQREEFF.

The chain recombines TRBV9 with TRBJ2-1; D is unresolved. The ends were cut back, 3 bases at V and 8 bases at J, with 15 bases in the middle. This CDR3 is 14 amino acids long. Germline-derived CDR1 and CDR2 are SGDLS and YYNGEE. The CDR3 is CASSASAVSYEQFF. The CDR3 nucleotides read TGTGCCAGCAGCGCCTCGGCGGTAAGCTATGAGCAGTTCTTC.